This is a list of T cell receptor beta chains from one sample in a study of shared clonotypes between healthy human individuals. Clones were read by immunoSEQ multiplex PCR, and TCRdb kept only the in-frame ones, dropping some. The table lists about 2.1 million clones, 93% of them singletons. Sequences were obtained from naive CD8+ T cells from PBMCs. The receptors originated from a man aged 18 to 29 in good health. Some clones in this sample may be carry-over from other donors' samples. CDR3s include the opening cysteine and the closing phenylalanine or tryptophan. Each record gives: V gene, CDR3 protein.

TRBV27 | CASSLRTSGRSPYNEQFF
TRBV7-2 | CASSIRDRGPQETQYF
TRBV21-1 | CASSTPYDDRGGRNTIYF
TRBV21-1 | CASSKARGGPNTEAFF
TRBV7-9 | CASSPPYAGLGTGELFF
TRBV7-9 | CASSLGGPAYEQYF
TRBV10-3 | CAISENRGVNTEAFF
TRBV14 | CASSQVPGGYGYTF
TRBV6-1 | CANSGQNTEAFF
TRBV28 | CASRPPGRQETQYF
TRBV7-2 | CASSSAPSYEQYF
TRBV19 | CASRLTGTSTDTQYF
TRBV10-3 | CAISERSGDRGSGANVLTF
TRBV2 | CASSASGQITTDTQYF
TRBV9 | CASSGLAGAAGELFF
TRBV15 | CATSTSGLRDTEAFF
TRBV28 | CASSIYALASGRDYNEQFF
TRBV10-2 | CASSESRQRHPQETQYF
TRBV7-9 | CASSPGTIQNYYNEQFF
TRBV28 | CASSLEDTGELFF
TRBV2 | CASRGVDHEQFF
TRBV6-1 | CASSEGLGAGAYEQYF
TRBV28 | CASSLSRAAHGYTF
TRBV27 | CASSLFYRAGHGYTF
TRBV19 | CASSPKPGHFSYEQYF
TRBV4-2 | CASSPRTVYNEQFF
TRBV27 | CASSLGGAVGETQYF
TRBV27 | CASSGLAGGEQYF
TRBV9 | CASSVLPPIDTIYF
TRBV27 | CASSLQGAGELFF
TRBV5-4 | CASSLSRSYEQYF
TRBV19 | CASSTTGIYEQYF
TRBV7-9 | CASSSEFLAGEDTTQYF
TRBV5-6 | CASTGQPRTTEAFF
TRBV6-1 | CASSEGTSGKGPYEQYF
TRBV30 | CAWSVMPQTDYEQYF
TRBV28 | CASSYLQGEQYF
TRBV7-2 | CASSPTRGNEQFF
TRBV7-2 | CASSLARQGAFEQYF
TRBV7-9 | CASSFPRGPGSNEQFF
TRBV5-1 | CASRGDGTGYTF
TRBV27 | CASRLAGVHEQYF
TRBV11-2 | CASSFGQNNEQFF
TRBV15 | CATSGSPSTTGKGQYF
TRBV4-1 | CASSQEGTGGYGYTF
TRBV28 | CASTVAGGSYEQYF
TRBV9 | CASSAGGNTEAFF
TRBV7-9 | CASSSHDRSHSNQPQHF
TRBV7-7 | CASSLAGQSNQPQHF
TRBV27 | CASRDRGFTEAFF
TRBV27 | CASREGAGEQYF
TRBV5-6 | CASSLRGLHGYTF
TRBV7-9 | CAGSLAGYHYTSGRAEQYF
TRBV9 | CASSVQGAVEEQYF